This TCR beta chain emerged from a study of blood T cell repertoires in COVID-19. Study context: Samples representing acute and convalescent COVID-19 were sourced from the United States, Italy and Spain. From T cells, B-cell-depleted T cells, or PBMCs came the material, which was cDNA or gDNA.

V lost 4 bases and J lost 13; bases outside the gene matches: 10. This CDR3 comprises 14 residues. Germline CDR1 and CDR2: MDHEN and SYDVKM. Generated by immunoSEQ multiplex PCR, the TCRdb table keeps only in-frame clones and is missing some. The sample records about 88,000 clones, 91% being singletons. Sequencing was carried out using peripheral blood. The source of this sequence is a human donor with active COVID-19. The donor label of this sample is uncertain. V is TRBV28 and J is TRBJ2-3, with 11 bases matching TRBD2. For the CDR3, the DNA is TGTGCCAGCAGTTCCGGACTAGCGGGTCCATTGGAGTATTTT. Protein sequence: CASSSGLAGPLEYF.